These T cell receptor beta chains were read from a single sample in a study of cytomegalovirus exposure and HLA in healthy donors. Here immunoSEQ multiplex PCR was the method, and the copy in TCRdb shows in-frame clones only, minus some. The data contain roughly 130,000 clones, roughly four fifths of them seen just once; the ten biggest clones take up around 2%. The sample comprised PBMCs. These TCRs come from a woman in her fifties or sixties in good health and CMV-seronegative. CDR3s include the opening cysteine and the closing phenylalanine or tryptophan. Fields, in order: CDR3 length, V gene, clone size, D gene, J gene, CDR3 protein, CDR3 DNA. D genes are given only for firm matches. A row's size may be missing; if present it is once, few, many or a size class.

>17|TRBV10-3|-|TRBD2|TRBJ2-7
CAISDPTVGGRFYEQYF
TGTGCCATCAGTGACCCCACAGTGGGCGGGAGATTCTACGAGCAGTACTTC
>17|TRBV9|-|TRBD2|TRBJ2-1
CASNKGQGLAAYNEQFF
TGTGCCAGCAACAAGGGCCAGGGACTAGCGGCCTACAATGAGCAGTTCTTC
>15|TRBV15|-|TRBD1|TRBJ1-1
CATSRADRGRSEAFF
TGTGCCACCAGCAGAGCTGACAGGGGAAGGTCTGAAGCTTTCTTT
>13|TRBV28|-|-|TRBJ1-2
CASSRQANYGYTF
TGTGCCAGCAGTCGACAGGCGAACTATGGCTACACCTTC
>15|TRBV30|-|TRBD1|TRBJ2-2
CAWSVVRDSQGELFF
TGTGCCTGGAGTGTAGTCCGGGACAGCCAGGGAGAGCTGTTTTTT
>15|TRBV15|-|-|TRBJ2-1
CATSSGGRTYNEQFF
TGTGCCACCAGCAGTGGGGGCCGGACCTACAATGAGCAGTTCTTC
>16|TRBV7-2|-|TRBD2|TRBJ2-5
CASSPGTSGSAETQYF
TGTGCCAGCAGCCCAGGGACTAGCGGGAGCGCGGAGACCCAGTACTTC
>15|TRBV28|-|-|TRBJ1-1
CASSLPGVLNTEAFF
TGTGCCAGCAGTTTACCAGGGGTTTTGAACACTGAAGCTTTCTTT
>13|TRBV6-6|-|TRBD1|TRBJ1-2
CATRGTGDRGYTF
TGTGCCACCCGGGGGACAGGCGACAGGGGCTACACCTTC
>16|TRBV25-1|-|TRBD2|TRBJ2-3
CASSEWTSGRTDTQYF
TGTGCCAGCAGTGAATGGACTAGCGGCCGCACAGATACGCAGTATTTT
>18|TRBV4-3|few|TRBD2|TRBJ2-3
CASSQAPSIAGSTDTQYF
TGCGCCAGCAGCCAAGCCCCGTCGATAGCGGGAAGCACAGATACGCAGTATTTT
>18|TRBV19|-|TRBD1|TRBJ1-1
CASSIDRSGGEIPGQAFF
TGTGCCAGTAGTATAGATCGTTCAGGGGGCGAAATTCCGGGTCAAGCTTTCTTT
>18|TRBV28|-|TRBD1|TRBJ1-5
CAGKPRGVRTGGNQPQHF
TGTGCCGGGAAACCCCGCGGAGTACGAACAGGGGGCAACCAGCCCCAGCATTTT
>11|TRBV20-1|-|-|TRBJ2-1
CSASVLDEQFF
TGCAGTGCTAGCGTGCTAGATGAGCAGTTCTTC
>15|TRBV5-6|-|TRBD1|TRBJ2-1
CASSFDRGVRNEQFF
TGTGCCAGCAGCTTTGACAGGGGCGTTCGCAATGAGCAGTTCTTC
>16|TRBV25-1|-|-|TRBJ2-1
CASSAPGSGWDNEQFF
TGTGCCAGCAGTGCACCTGGTAGCGGTTGGGACAATGAGCAGTTCTTC
>15|TRBV2|-|-|TRBJ2-2
CASSETSSVTGELFF
TGTGCCAGCAGCGAAACTAGTTCGGTCACCGGGGAGCTGTTTTTT
>14|TRBV5-6|-|-|TRBJ2-2
CASSWYSNTGELFF
TGTGCCAGCAGCTGGTACTCGAACACCGGGGAGCTGTTTTTT
>19|TRBV9|once|TRBD2|TRBJ2-6
CASSVGATSGRAGANVLTF
TGTGCCAGCAGCGTAGGAGCGACTAGCGGGAGGGCTGGGGCCAACGTCCTGACTTTC
>15|TRBV14|once|TRBD2|TRBJ2-1
CASSQVAGEYNEQFF
TGTGCCAGCAGCCAAGTAGCGGGAGAGTACAATGAGCAGTTCTTC
>14|TRBV7-9|-|TRBD1|TRBJ2-7
CASSGDRVAYEQYF
TGTGCCAGCAGCGGCGACAGGGTGGCCTACGAGCAGTACTTC
>20|TRBV27|-|TRBD2|TRBJ2-3
CASSAPGLAGAGWYTDTQYF
TGTGCCAGCAGTGCACCGGGACTAGCGGGGGCGGGGTGGTACACAGATACGCAGTATTTT
>15|TRBV9|-|TRBD1|TRBJ1-1
CASSVGDRAGTEAFF
TGTGCCAGCAGCGTAGGAGACAGGGCGGGGACTGAAGCTTTCTTT
>13|TRBV30|-|-|TRBJ1-1
CAWTPRGDTEAFF
TGTGCCTGGACCCCACGGGGGGACACTGAAGCTTTCTTT
>14|TRBV15|-|-|TRBJ2-7
CATSRGGRGHEQYF
TGTGCCACCAGCAGAGGAGGGCGCGGGCACGAGCAGTACTTC
>19|TRBV23-1|once|-|TRBJ2-3
CATKKTLLKLAVVADTQYF
TGCGCCACAAAGAAGACTCTTCTAAAGTTGGCTGTCGTTGCAGATACGCAGTATTTT
>15|TRBV6-4|-|TRBD1|TRBJ1-2
CASSDPGQDLGGYTF
TGTGCCAGCAGTGACCCGGGACAGGATCTTGGTGGCTACACCTTC
>15|TRBV15|few|-|TRBJ2-1
CATSRQGNTYNEQFF
TGTGCCACCAGCAGGCAGGGGAACACCTACAATGAGCAGTTCTTC
>13|TRBV7-3|-|-|TRBJ1-1
CASSKSAGGEAFF
TGTGCCAGCAGCAAATCGGCGGGAGGGGAAGCTTTCTTT
>20|TRBV4-3|few|-|TRBJ1-4
CASSQERIRKGIPTNEKLFF
TGCGCCAGCAGCCAAGAACGAATCCGCAAGGGGATCCCAACTAATGAAAAACTGTTTTTT
>13|TRBV27|-|-|TRBJ1-3
CAIPRGLENTIYF
TGTGCCATCCCTCGAGGTTTAGAAAACACCATATATTTT
>16|TRBV28|-|TRBD1|TRBJ1-4
CASSLPIDRGSEKLFF
TGTGCCAGCAGTTTACCCATTGACAGGGGAAGTGAAAAACTGTTTTTT
>14|TRBV7-8|-|TRBD2|TRBJ2-7
CASSLAGGLDEQYF
TGTGCCAGCAGCTTAGCGGGAGGGCTGGACGAGCAGTACTTC
>14|TRBV7-6|-|-|TRBJ2-1
CASSVRGGADEQFF
TGTGCCAGCAGCGTCCGGGGCGGGGCGGATGAGCAGTTCTTC
>11|TRBV6-5|once|-|TRBJ2-1
CASSPGDEQFF
TGTGCCAGCAGCCCGGGGGATGAGCAGTTCTTC
>16|TRBV23-1|once|TRBD1|TRBJ2-2
CASSLPGQDLTGELFF
TGCGCCAGCAGTCTACCGGGACAGGATCTCACCGGGGAGCTGTTTTTT
>16|TRBV5-1|-|TRBD1|TRBJ2-7
CASSLAWETGGSEQYF
TGCGCCAGCAGCTTGGCTTGGGAGACAGGGGGTTCCGAGCAGTACTTC
>14|TRBV5-4|few|-|TRBJ1-3
CASASRGVGNTIYF
TGTGCCAGCGCTAGCCGGGGGGTCGGAAACACCATATATTTT
>14|TRBV5-6|-|-|TRBJ1-5
CASSYRGLGQPQHF
TGTGCCAGCAGCTACCGAGGCTTGGGTCAGCCCCAGCATTTT
>16|TRBV28|-|TRBD1|TRBJ1-5
CASSSQKTGGNQPQHF
TGTGCCAGCAGTTCGCAGAAGACAGGGGGCAATCAGCCCCAGCATTTT
>19|TRBV5-1|-|-|TRBJ2-1
CASSLRAPIAVSSYNEQFF
TGCGCCAGCAGCTTGCGGGCCCCGATAGCGGTTAGCTCCTACAATGAGCAGTTCTTC
>16|TRBV18|-|TRBD1|TRBJ2-3
CASSPPAGGLTDTQYF
TGTGCCAGCTCACCACCGGCAGGGGGCCTCACAGATACGCAGTATTTT
>16|TRBV19|-|-|TRBJ1-5
CASSVSGIHSNQPQHF
TGTGCCAGTAGTGTCTCAGGAATCCATAGCAATCAGCCCCAGCATTTT
>15|TRBV7-3|-|TRBD2|TRBJ2-2
CASSQRTSGTGELFF
TGTGCCAGCAGCCAAAGGACTAGCGGTACCGGGGAGCTGTTTTTT
>14|TRBV9|-|-|TRBJ2-5
CASSVGGSGETQYF
TGTGCCAGCAGCGTAGGGGGAAGCGGCGAGACCCAGTACTTC
>14|TRBV5-1|-|TRBD1|TRBJ1-4
CASSSGTGAEKLFF
TGCGCCAGCAGCTCGGGGACAGGGGCGGAAAAACTGTTTTTT
>15|TRBV9|-|-|TRBJ1-4
CASSHYGVANEKLFF
TGTGCCAGCAGCCACTATGGAGTAGCTAATGAAAAACTGTTTTTT
>15|TRBV27|-|-|TRBJ2-6
CASRQPSSGANVLTF
TGTGCCAGCAGACAACCAAGCTCTGGGGCCAACGTCCTGACTTTC
>15|TRBV19|-|TRBD2|TRBJ2-3
CASSPAGGGTDTQYF
TGTGCCAGTAGTCCAGCGGGCGGGGGGACGGATACGCAGTATTTT
>16|TRBV25-1|-|-|TRBJ1-2
CASSEWKSGSLSGYPF
TGTGCCAGCAGTGAATGGAAATCAGGGTCCCTCAGTGGCTACCCCTTC
>14|TRBV5-5|-|-|TRBJ2-1
CASSRWGVTNEQFF
TGTGCCAGCAGTCGCTGGGGGGTAACGAATGAGCAGTTCTTC
>18|TRBV14|-|TRBD2|TRBJ2-2
CASSHLAGSGLASGELFF
TGTGCCAGCAGCCACCTAGCGGGAAGCGGTTTAGCGTCGGGGGAGCTGTTTTTT
>14|TRBV6-5|-|-|TRBJ1-1
CASSYNIREAEAFF
TGTGCCAGCAGTTACAACATCCGGGAAGCTGAAGCTTTCTTT
>17|TRBV18|-|-|TRBJ2-3
CASSPLGAQTWTDTQYF
TGTGCCAGCTCACCACTAGGGGCCCAGACTTGGACAGATACGCAGTATTTT
>14|TRBV27|-|-|TRBJ2-2
CASSLGGVAGELFF
TGTGCCAGCAGTTTGGGCGGGGTGGCCGGGGAGCTGTTTTTT
>17|TRBV28|-|-|TRBJ2-7
CASSLRVTATLAYEQYF
TGTGCCAGCAGTTTGCGTGTCACCGCTACCTTAGCCTACGAGCAGTACTTC
>14|TRBV28|-|TRBD1|TRBJ1-4
CASSLPGTGEKLFF
TGTGCCAGCAGTTTACCCGGGACAGGCGAAAAACTGTTTTTT
>15|TRBV7-9|few|-|TRBJ2-1
CASSSNSERYNEQFF
TGTGCCAGCAGCTCGAACTCAGAGCGCTACAATGAGCAGTTCTTC
>17|TRBV27|-|-|TRBJ1-1
CASSSRVVTGWETEAFF
TGTGCCAGCAGTTCCAGGGTGGTTACAGGGTGGGAAACTGAAGCTTTCTTT